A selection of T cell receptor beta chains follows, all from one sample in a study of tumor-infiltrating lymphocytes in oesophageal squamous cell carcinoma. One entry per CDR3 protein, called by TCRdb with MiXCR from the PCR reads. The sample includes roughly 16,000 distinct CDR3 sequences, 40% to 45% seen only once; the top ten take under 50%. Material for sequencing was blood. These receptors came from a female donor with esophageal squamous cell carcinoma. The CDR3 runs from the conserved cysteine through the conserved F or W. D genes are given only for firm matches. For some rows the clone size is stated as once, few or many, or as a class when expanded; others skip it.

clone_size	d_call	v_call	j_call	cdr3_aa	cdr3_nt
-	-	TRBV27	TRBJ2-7	CATSSGTASYEQYF	TGTGCCACCTCCTCCGGGACGGCTTCCTACGAGCAGTACTTC
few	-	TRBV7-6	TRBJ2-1	CASSLSRDPVNQFF	TGTGCCAGCAGCTTAAGCCGGGACCCCGTGAATCAGTTCTTC
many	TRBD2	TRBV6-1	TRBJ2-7	CASRGAGTSSPDREQYF	TGTGCCAGCAGGGGAGCCGGGACTAGTAGCCCCGATCGGGAGCAGTACTTC
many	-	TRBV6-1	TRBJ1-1	CASRLTTAGTEAFF	TGTGCCAGCAGACTTACGACCGCCGGCACTGAAGCTTTCTTT
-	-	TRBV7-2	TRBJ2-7	CASIVRRDSYEQYF	TGTGCCAGCATCGTCCGACGTGACTCCTACGAGCAGTACTTC
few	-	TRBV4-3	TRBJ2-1	CASSRIRGEYEQFF	TGCGCCAGCAGCCGCATCAGGGGGGAGTACGAGCAGTTCTTC
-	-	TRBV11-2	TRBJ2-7	CASSFFREFTYEQYF	TGTGCCAGCAGCTTCTTTCGGGAGTTCACCTACGAGCAGTACTTC
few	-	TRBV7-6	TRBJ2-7	CASSPFVAGRSYEQYF	TGTGCCAGCAGCCCTTTCGTGGCGGGCCGCTCCTACGAGCAGTACTTC
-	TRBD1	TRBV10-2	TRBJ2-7	CASSDFGTGLGEQYF	TGCGCCAGCAGTGATTTCGGGACAGGGCTCGGCGAGCAGTACTTC
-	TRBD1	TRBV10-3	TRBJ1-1	CAISEPGTGISGEAFF	TGTGCCATCAGTGAACCCGGGACAGGGATTTCTGGTGAAGCTTTCTTT
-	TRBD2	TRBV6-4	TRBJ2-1	CASSDSGTSGGADTQFF	TGTGCCAGCAGTGACTCCGGGACTAGCGGGGGGGCAGATACGCAGTTCTTC
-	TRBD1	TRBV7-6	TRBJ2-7	CASSRNPGQGYDEQYF	TGTGCCAGCAGCCGGAACCCGGGACAGGGATACGACGAGCAGTACTTC
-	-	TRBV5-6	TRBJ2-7	CASSPRLETYEQYF	TGTGCCAGCAGCCCAAGACTAGAAACCTACGAGCAGTACTTC
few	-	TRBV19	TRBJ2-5	CASSIIVSRVQETQYF	TGTGCCAGTAGTATAATCGTCAGCCGCGTCCAAGAGACCCAGTACTTC
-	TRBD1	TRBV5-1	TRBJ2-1	CASSPDRGVISNEQFF	TGCGCCAGCAGCCCAGACAGGGGGGTTATTTCGAATGAGCAGTTCTTC
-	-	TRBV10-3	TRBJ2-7	CAISLTGAYEQYF	TGTGCCATCAGTTTGACAGGAGCCTACGAGCAGTACTTC
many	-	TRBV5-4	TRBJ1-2	CASSSVGLYGYTF	TGTGCCAGCAGCTCTGTAGGACTCTATGGCTACACCTTC
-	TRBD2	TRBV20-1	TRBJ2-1	CSARDLGGGGDTQFF	TGCAGTGCTAGAGATCTGGGCGGGGGGGGGGATACGCAGTTCTTC
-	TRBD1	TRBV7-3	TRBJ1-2	CASSPDRGYGYTF	TGTGCCAGCAGCCCCGACAGGGGCTATGGCTACACCTTC
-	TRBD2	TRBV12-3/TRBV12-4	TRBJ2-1	CASSLASGRVTDEQFF	TGTGCCAGCAGTTTGGCTAGCGGGAGGGTTACCGATGAGCAGTTCTTC
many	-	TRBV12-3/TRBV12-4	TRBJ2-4	CASSLAGGNIQYF	TGTGCCAGCAGTTTAGCAGGGGGTAACATTCAGTACTTC
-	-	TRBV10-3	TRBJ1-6	CAISERGGTPLHF	TGTGCCATCAGTGAACGCGGGGGGACACCCCTCCACTTT
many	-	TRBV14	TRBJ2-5	CASSQDRTHRETQYF	TGTGCCAGCAGCCAAGACCGAACCCACAGGGAGACCCAGTACTTC
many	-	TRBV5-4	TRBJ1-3	CASSLDLSGNTIYF	TGTGCCAGCAGCTTGGACCTTTCAGGAAACACCATATATTTT
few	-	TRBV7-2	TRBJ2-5	CASSLYSGTYNEQYF	TGTGCCAGCAGCTTATACTCCGGAACCTACAATGAGCAGTACTTC
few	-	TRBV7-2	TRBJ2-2	CASSLAIAGELFF	TGTGCCAGCAGCTTAGCGATCGCCGGGGAGCTGTTTTTT
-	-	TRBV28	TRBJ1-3	CDGGTSGNTIYF	TGTGACGGGGGCACCTCTGGAAACACCATATATTTT
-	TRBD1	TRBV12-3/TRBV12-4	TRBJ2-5	CASSNTGGLETQYF	TGTGCCAGCAGTAATACAGGGGGCCTGGAGACCCAGTACTTC
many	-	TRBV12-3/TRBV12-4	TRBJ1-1	CASSRLGNTEAFF	TGTGCCAGCAGCAGACTCGGGAACACTGAAGCTTTCTTT
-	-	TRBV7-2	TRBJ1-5	CASSLVGGMDQPQHF	TGTGCCAGCAGCTTAGTGGGGGGTATGGATCAGCCCCAGCATTTT
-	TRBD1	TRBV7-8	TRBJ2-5	CASSLGTGGLETQYF	TGTGCCAGCAGCTTAGGGACAGGGGGCTTGGAGACCCAGTACTTC
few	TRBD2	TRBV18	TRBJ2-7	CASSPGLGYYNEQYF	TGTGCCAGCTCACCGGGACTAGGGTACTACAATGAGCAGTACTTC
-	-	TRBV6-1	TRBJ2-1	CASKGGHLEPNEQFF	TGTGCCAGCAAGGGGGGCCATCTGGAGCCAAATGAGCAGTTCTTC
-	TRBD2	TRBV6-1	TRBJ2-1	CASRTGTSFYEQFF	TGTGCCAGCAGAACCGGGACTAGCTTTTATGAGCAGTTCTTC
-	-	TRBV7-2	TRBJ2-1	CASSLAGVGEQFF	TGTGCCAGCAGCTTAGCGGGGGTGGGTGAGCAGTTCTTC
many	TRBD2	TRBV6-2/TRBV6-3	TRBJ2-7	CASSSPLAGGVYEQYF	TGTGCCAGCAGTTCCCCATTAGCGGGAGGGGTATATGAGCAGTACTTC
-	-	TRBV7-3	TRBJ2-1	CASSLGRQVTGEQFF	TGTGCCAGCAGCTTAGGGCGGCAGGTTACGGGTGAGCAGTTCTTC
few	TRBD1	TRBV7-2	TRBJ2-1	CASSWGQTNEQFF	TGTGCCAGCAGCTGGGGACAGACAAATGAGCAGTTCTTC
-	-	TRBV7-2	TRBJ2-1	CASSLASVGYNEQFF	TGTGCCAGCAGCTTAGCTAGTGTTGGGTACAATGAGCAGTTCTTC
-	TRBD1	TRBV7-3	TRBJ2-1	CASSTKGAREQFF	TGTGCCAGCAGCACAAAGGGGGCGCGGGAGCAGTTCTTC
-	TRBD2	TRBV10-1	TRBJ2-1	CASSPLGSGRWFF	TGCGCCAGCAGTCCCCTGGGGAGCGGGAGGTGGTTCTTC
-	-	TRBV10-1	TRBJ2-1	CASSEASADNEQFF	TGCGCCAGCAGTGAGGCTAGCGCAGACAATGAGCAGTTCTTC
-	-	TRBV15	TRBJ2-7	CATSRDLAYEQYF	TGTGCCACCAGCAGAGATCTGGCGTACGAGCAGTACTTC
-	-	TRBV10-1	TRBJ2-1	CASSLSTLPPGNEQFF	TGCGCCAGCAGTCTCAGTACTCTCCCACCCGGGAATGAGCAGTTCTTC
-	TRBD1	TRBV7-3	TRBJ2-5	CASRAEGGSRGETQYF	TGTGCCAGCAGGGCTGAAGGGGGCTCCAGAGGAGAGACCCAGTACTTC
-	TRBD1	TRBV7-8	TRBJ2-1	CASSLGWGQGYNEQFF	TGTGCCAGCAGCTTAGGCTGGGGACAGGGATACAATGAGCAGTTCTTC
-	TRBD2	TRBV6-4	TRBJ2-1	CASSGTSYNEQFF	TGTGCCAGCAGTGGGACTAGCTACAATGAGCAGTTCTTC
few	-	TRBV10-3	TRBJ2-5	CAIRGTSEGETQYF	TGTGCCATCAGAGGGACATCCGAGGGAGAGACCCAGTACTTC